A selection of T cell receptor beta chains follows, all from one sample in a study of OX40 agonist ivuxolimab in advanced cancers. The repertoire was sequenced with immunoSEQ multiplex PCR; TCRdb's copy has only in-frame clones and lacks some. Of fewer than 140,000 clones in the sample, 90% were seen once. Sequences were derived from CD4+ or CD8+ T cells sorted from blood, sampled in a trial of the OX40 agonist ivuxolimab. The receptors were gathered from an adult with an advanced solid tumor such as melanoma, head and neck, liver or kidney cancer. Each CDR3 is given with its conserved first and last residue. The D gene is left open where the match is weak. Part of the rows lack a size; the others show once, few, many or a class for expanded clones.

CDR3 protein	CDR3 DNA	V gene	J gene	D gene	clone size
CASSTRRVSNEKLFF	TGTGCCAGCAGCACCCGTAGGGTCTCCAATGAAAAACTGTTTTTT	TRBV14	TRBJ1-4	NA	NA
CASGGVSYNEQFF	TGTGCCAGCGGGGGAGTCTCCTACAATGAGCAGTTCTTC	TRBV28	TRBJ2-1	NA	NA
CASSLGLDRSSYNEQFF	TGTGCCAGCAGCTTAGGGCTCGACAGGAGCTCCTACAATGAGCAGTTCTTC	TRBV11-2	TRBJ2-1	NA	NA
CASSLSGGAEETQYF	TGTGCCAGCAGCCTAAGCGGGGGGGCCGAGGAGACCCAGTACTTC	TRBV7-9	TRBJ2-5	TRBD2	NA
CTSSHRQAVGLNEQYF	TGCACCAGCAGCCATAGACAGGCCGTCGGGCTTAACGAGCAGTACTTC	TRBV1	TRBJ2-7	NA	NA
CASSVRGVDEQFF	TGTGCCAGCAGCGTACGCGGGGTAGATGAGCAGTTCTTC	TRBV9	TRBJ2-1	NA	NA
CAISEIGTGALNQPQHF	TGTGCCATCAGTGAGATCGGGACAGGGGCGCTTAATCAGCCCCAGCATTTT	TRBV10-3	TRBJ1-5	TRBD1	NA
CASRVSTSANSPLHF	TGTGCCAGCAGGGTATCGACATCAGCCAATTCACCCCTCCACTTT	TRBV7-6	TRBJ1-6	NA	NA
CAISEGTGNNEQFF	TGTGCCATCAGTGAAGGGACAGGGAACAATGAGCAGTTCTTC	TRBV10-3	TRBJ2-1	TRBD1	NA
CASSLGSGVATNEKLFF	TGTGCCAGCAGCTTAGGGAGTGGAGTTGCAACTAATGAAAAACTGTTTTTT	TRBV7-2	TRBJ1-4	NA	once
CASSFGGMTGELFF	TGTGCCAGCAGCTTTGGGGGGATGACCGGGGAGCTGTTTTTT	TRBV5-4	TRBJ2-2	NA	NA
CASSPGQNEKLFF	TGCGCCAGCAGCCCGGGACAGAATGAAAAACTGTTTTTT	TRBV5-1	TRBJ1-4	TRBD1	NA
CASTRQGKETQYF	TGTGCCAGCACCAGACAGGGGAAAGAGACCCAGTACTTC	TRBV14	TRBJ2-5	TRBD1	few
CASSQDSLTPFSTDTQYF	TGCGCCAGCAGCCAAGATAGTTTAACCCCCTTCAGCACAGATACGCAGTATTTT	TRBV4-3	TRBJ2-3	NA	NA
CASSLGQGYGTPYEQYF	TGTGCCAGCAGCTTGGGGCAGGGTTATGGCACTCCCTACGAGCAGTACTTC	TRBV5-4	TRBJ2-7	NA	NA
CASSALAGVFEETQYF	TGTGCCAGCAGTGCACTAGCGGGGGTATTCGAAGAGACCCAGTACTTC	TRBV2	TRBJ2-5	TRBD2	NA
CASGPGQGSTDTQYF	TGTGCTAGTGGCCCAGGACAGGGGAGCACAGATACGCAGTATTTT	TRBV12-5	TRBJ2-3	TRBD1	NA
CASRVDTAGAEAFF	TGTGCCAGCAGGGTTGACACCGCCGGCGCTGAAGCTTTCTTT	TRBV5-4	TRBJ1-1	NA	NA
CASSLSGSYNSPLHF	TGTGCCAGCAGTTTAAGTGGCTCCTATAATTCACCCCTCCACTTT	TRBV27	TRBJ1-6	NA	NA
CAWKKAVGTDTQYF	TGTGCCTGGAAAAAGGCAGTGGGCACAGATACGCAGTATTTT	TRBV30	TRBJ2-3	NA	NA
CASSERAATETQYF	TGTGCCAGCAGTGAACGGGCAGCGACAGAGACCCAGTACTTC	TRBV6-1	TRBJ2-5	NA	NA
CASSIGPSNTEAFF	TGTGCCAGTAGTATTGGGCCGTCGAACACTGAAGCTTTCTTT	TRBV19	TRBJ1-1	NA	NA
CASSPLLQGTYEQYF	TGTGCCAGCAGCCCGCTGTTGCAGGGAACCTACGAGCAGTACTTC	TRBV11-1	TRBJ2-7	NA	NA
CASSKDHTNYGYTF	TGTGCCAGCAGTAAGGATCATACTAACTATGGCTACACCTTC	TRBV6-6	TRBJ1-2	NA	NA
CASSRGQGLVDYGYTF	TGTGCCAGCAGCCGTGGACAGGGTTTGGTAGACTATGGCTACACCTTC	TRBV6-6	TRBJ1-2	TRBD1	NA
CASSPWTGAASRETQYF	TGTGCCAGCAGCCCATGGACGGGGGCAGCGTCGCGTGAGACCCAGTACTTC	TRBV5-5	TRBJ2-5	NA	NA
CASSYSKVAFF	TGTGCCAGCAGTTACTCGAAAGTGGCTTTCTTT	TRBV6-6	TRBJ1-1	NA	few
CASSQIQGGGNIQYF	TGCGCCAGCAGCCAGATCCAGGGAGGGGGAAACATTCAGTACTTC	TRBV5-1	TRBJ2-4	NA	NA
CASSESKTATYEQYF	TGCGCCAGCAGTGAGTCAAAGACAGCCACCTACGAGCAGTACTTC	TRBV10-1	TRBJ2-7	NA	once
CASSLGGEMNSPLHF	TGTGCCAGCAGCTTAGGGGGGGAGATGAATTCACCCCTCCACTTT	TRBV7-2	TRBJ1-6	NA	NA
CASSYDDTGELFF	TGTGCCAGCAGTTACGATGACACCGGGGAGCTGTTTTTT	TRBV6-6	TRBJ2-2	NA	NA
CACFQGPSSGNTIYF	TGTGCCTGCTTTCAGGGCCCCAGCTCTGGAAACACCATATATTTT	TRBV30	TRBJ1-3	NA	NA
CASRTGTGELFF	TGTGCCTCACGGACTGGCACCGGGGAGCTGTTTTTT	TRBV6-5	TRBJ2-2	NA	NA
CASSLGLAGGHQETQYF	TGTGCCAGCTCACTAGGACTAGCGGGGGGGCATCAAGAGACCCAGTACTTC	TRBV18	TRBJ2-5	TRBD2	NA
CASNRDRDGEKLFF	TGTGCCAGTAACCGGGACAGGGATGGTGAAAAACTGTTTTTT	TRBV6-6	TRBJ1-4	TRBD1	NA
CASSRDIDGYTF	TGTGCCAGCAGCCGGGACATAGACGGCTACACCTTC	TRBV7-2	TRBJ1-2	NA	NA
CASNPEGVGNTIYF	TGTGCCAGCAACCCGGAGGGGGTTGGAAACACCATATATTTT	TRBV2	TRBJ1-3	NA	NA
CASSLSRGINIISGNTIYF	TGTGCCAGCAGTTTGAGTCGGGGGATTAACATTATCTCTGGAAACACCATATATTTT	TRBV27	TRBJ1-3	NA	NA
CASSISGQYGETQYF	TGTGCCAGTAGTATCTCGGGACAGTATGGAGAGACCCAGTACTTC	TRBV19	TRBJ2-5	TRBD1	NA
CASSYKGSSYEQYF	TGTGCCAGCAGTTACAAGGGGAGCTCCTACGAGCAGTACTTC	TRBV6-5	TRBJ2-7	NA	NA
CASTVLSGTANYGYTF	TGTGCCAGTACCGTCCTCTCCGGGACAGCTAACTATGGCTACACCTTC	TRBV19	TRBJ1-2	TRBD1	NA
CASRVGQGSNSPLHF	TGTGCCAGTAGGGTCGGACAGGGGAGTAATTCACCCCTCCACTTT	TRBV19	TRBJ1-6	TRBD1	NA
CAISEPGTGHNTEAFF	TGTGCCATCAGTGAGCCCGGGACAGGACACAACACTGAAGCTTTCTTT	TRBV10-3	TRBJ1-1	TRBD1	NA
CASSPGGRSNQPQHF	TGTGCCAGCAGCCCTGGGGGGCGAAGCAATCAGCCCCAGCATTTT	TRBV6-1	TRBJ1-5	NA	NA
CAWSLGNQPQHF	TGTGCCTGGAGCTTAGGCAATCAGCCCCAGCATTTT	TRBV30	TRBJ1-5	NA	NA
CASSEDRSTYNEQFF	TGTGCCAGCAGCGAAGACAGGTCCACCTACAATGAGCAGTTCTTC	TRBV5-4	TRBJ2-1	NA	NA